The clone carrying this T cell receptor beta chain was picked up many times. Its antigen is undetermined. The entry originates in a study of T-cell reconstitution after alpha-beta-depleted transplantation in children. Study-level points and caveats: Roughly two months post-transplant, alpha-beta T cells reportedly originated from several hundred graft clones that had expanded. The main origin of T-cell counts and diversity one year after transplant was newly produced T cells.

TCRbeta library preparation incorporated unique molecular identifiers. TCRdb recomputed calls from the PCR reads with MiXCR, one row per CDR3 protein. Altogether approximately 520,000 distinct CDR3 sequences are present, approximately 10% being singletons, with the ten largest covering less than 15%. J lost 4 bases, V lost 6 bases, and 7 bases had no gene match. Germline V gene lookup returns CDR1 DFQATT and CDR2 SNEGSKA (reference sequence). The CDR3 loop spans 14 amino acids. The starting material was PBMCs, mostly from graft donor cells, obtained 180 days after TCRalphabeta/CD19-depleted stem cell transplant. This TCR derives from a female patient younger than 10 who had a stem cell transplant for aplastic anemia, so the T cells may come from the graft donor. The gene calls are TRBV20-1 and TRBJ1-5, with 9 bases aligning to TRBD1. In DNA form, the CDR3 reads TGCAGTGCGAGGGACAGGGTGGGGAATCAGCCCCAGCATTTT. Its protein is CSARDRVGNQPQHF.